This T cell receptor (beta chain) was recorded in a study of T cell repertoires in cytomegalovirus infection. Study observations and caveats: Identification of carriers of CMV plus the relevant HLA was achieved through cumulative public TCR beta family frequency.

Each CDR3 protein is one row after TCRdb ran MiXCR on the reads. The sample includes approximately 270,000 distinct CDR3 sequences, roughly a fifth of them seen just once. On this clonotype itself: Its specificity is not known.

This CDR3 has 13 amino acids. In germline, CDR1 is SGHTA, CDR2 FQGNSA. The ends were cut back, 5 bases at V and 4 bases at J, with 12 bases in the middle. The V and J genes are TRBV7-2 and TRBJ2-7, with D possibly matching TRBD2 (6 bases). This TCR was sampled from a human donor in good health (CMV status not recorded). Some clones in this sample may be carry-over from other donors' samples. Sequenced here: cultured PBMCs, sampled from culture after CMV antigen stimulation. The DNA of the CDR3 is TGTGCCAGCAGCCTGACTAGGCCTTACGAGCAGTACTTC. This encodes CASSLTRPYEQYF.